The next 13 T cell receptor beta chains were all read from a single sample in a study of blood T cells in healthy people across ages. It was with a sample-barcoded 5' primer and a J-beta primer mix that a second PCR of about 6 to 12 cycles was run. Via MiXCR, TCRdb re-called the 5' RACE reads, giving one row per CDR3 protein. The sample lists roughly 800,000 distinct CDR3 sequences, roughly 53% occurring once. Sequenced input: blood. The receptors originated from a man older than 75 in good health.

This clonotype was counted between two and nine times. V gene TRBV7-9 combines with J gene TRBJ2-7; D perhaps matches TRBD2 (7 bases). The CDR3 runs 15 residues. The V gene's germline CDR1 is SEHNR and CDR2 FQNEAQ (reference sequence). Trimming took off 5 bases at V and 3 bases at J, with 17 bases between the two ends. The DNA of the CDR3 is TGTGCCAGCAGCCCGGGGGGCTTGGGAAGCTACGAGCAGTACTTC. It codes for CASSPGGLGSYEQYF. Combining the CDR3 with reference TRBV7-9 and TRBJ2-7 gives the whole variable domain DTGVSQNPRHKITKRGQNVTFRCDPISEHNRLYWYRQTLGQGPEFLTYFQNEAQLEKSRLLSDRFSAERPKGSFSTLEIQRTEQGDSAMYLCASSPGGLGSYEQYFGPGTRLTVT.

The sample holds a few counts of this clonotype. The rearrangement joins TRBV25-1 to TRBJ2-1; 7 nucleotides align to TRBD2. The germline CDR1 and CDR2 sequences are MGHDK and SYGVNS. This CDR3 has 14 residues. V shed 4 bases and J 6 bases; nucleotides not matched to a gene: 6. CDR3 in DNA: TGTGCCAGCAGTGTAAGCGGGACTTCCAATGAGCAGTTCTTC. This codes for CASSVSGTSNEQFF.

The chain carries TRBV6-1 and TRBJ2-5; maybe TRBD1 (6 bases). V lost 6 bases to trimming and J lost 4 bases, with 15 bases between them. CDR3 length: 14 amino acids. Per germline, CDR1 MNHNS and CDR2 SASEGT. The CDR3 nucleotides are TGTGCCAGCAGCGTGAAGGGGGTACGAGAGACCCAGTACTTC. Amino acid sequence: CASSVKGVRETQYF.

This chain uses TRBV7-9 with TRBJ1-1; a possible D gene is TRBD1 (6 bases). The V gene lost 5 bases and the J gene lost 0 bases, with 13 bases spanning the gap. Germline lookup yields CDR1 SEHNR and CDR2 FQNEAQ (reference sequence). The CDR3 contains 15 residues. CDR3 residues: CASSRGGTLNTEAFF. Here the CDR3 DNA reads TGTGCCAGCAGCCGAGGGGGGACATTGAACACTGAAGCTTTCTTT.

This clonotype was counted only a few times. This chain links TRBV7-8 with TRBJ2-1, with D unclear. V was cut by 5 bases and J by 4 bases, with 15 bases left in between. CDR3 length: 15 amino acids. Germline values: CDR1 SGHVS, CDR2 FQNEAQ. The CDR3 DNA sequence: TGTGCCAGCAGCCGGGTCTGGTTCGGGTACAATGAGCAGTTCTTC. As protein: CASSRVWFGYNEQFF.

The rearrangement uses TRBV9 and TRBJ2-3; TRBD1 aligns across 10 bases. Per the germline V gene, CDR1 is SGDLS and CDR2 is YYNGEE. V shed 0 bases and J 2 bases; nucleotides not matched to a gene: 6. This CDR3 is built from 17 residues. For the CDR3, the DNA is TGTGCCAGCAGCGTAGTGGACAGGGGGTCGATCACAGATACGCAGTATTTT. Translated, it gives CASSVVDRGSITDTQYF.

The chain has TRBV10-3 and TRBJ2-7, with D perhaps given as TRBD1 or TRBD2 (5 bases each). The CDR3 loop spans 13 amino acids. CDR1 and CDR2 (germline): ENHRY, SYGVKD. The V gene lost 2 bases and the J gene lost 10 bases, with 15 bases spanning the gap. The chain's CDR3 is CAISEGRDDGQYF. The DNA for the CDR3 is TGTGCCATCAGTGAGGGCAGGGACGATGGTCAGTACTTC.

This clonotype was detected a few times. The rearrangement joins TRBV5-1 to TRBJ1-2; D remains unclear. CDR1 and CDR2 (germline): SGHRS, YFSETQ. This CDR3 region has 14 residues. Trimming removed 0 bases at V and 2 bases at J, with 8 bases between. The CDR3 region has the DNA TGCGCCAGCAGCTTGGAGGCCTCCAACTATGGCTACACCTTC. Translated: CASSLEASNYGYTF.

The chain links TRBV6-4 to TRBJ1-1; D may be TRBD1 (5 bases). The V gene's germline CDR1 is MRHNA and CDR2 SNTAGT. The V and J ends lost 7 bases and 1 base respectively, with 13 bases between them. CDR3 length: 14 residues. The CDR3 reads CASKKTVGNTEAFF. In DNA form, the CDR3 reads TGTGCCAGCAAGAAGACAGTCGGGAACACTGAAGCTTTCTTT.

The gene calls are TRBV11-2 and TRBJ1-6; D possibly corresponds to TRBD1 (6 bases). Germline V gives CDR1 SGHAT, CDR2 FQNNGV. CDR3 length equals 17 residues. Between the trimmed V and J ends, which lost 4 bases and 1 base, there was a span of 14 bases. This chain's CDR3 is CASSYRHRESYNSPLHF. The CDR3 coding sequence is TGTGCCAGCAGCTACCGGCACAGGGAGTCCTATAATTCACCCCTCCACTTT.

CDR3 sequence: CASSQDLIWRGEQETQYF. The CDR3, as DNA: TGTGCCAGCAGCCAAGATCTCATCTGGCGGGGGGAACAAGAGACCCAGTACTTC. The chain is built from TRBV3-1 and TRBJ2-5; 8 bases match TRBD2. CDR3 size: 18 residues. The V gene's germline CDR1 is LGHDT and CDR2 YNNKEL (reference sequence). V lost 0 bases to trimming and J lost 2 bases; unmatched junction nucleotides: 11.

The rearrangement uses TRBV20-1 and TRBJ1-2; D unresolved. The CDR3 runs to 13 residues. Per the germline V gene, CDR1 is DFQATT and CDR2 is SNEGSKA (reference sequence). V shed 0 bases and J shed 1 base, with 6 bases lying between them. DNA for the CDR3: TGCAGTGCTAGAGATCCACTTAACTATGGCTACACCTTC. It specifies CSARDPLNYGYTF.

The chain uses TRBV28 and TRBJ2-7; 7 nucleotides line up with TRBD1. Unmatched junction bases numbered 7, after V lost 8 bases and J lost 0 bases. This CDR3 has 14 residues. Germline CDR1 is MDHEN and CDR2 is SYDVKM. The CDR3 loop is CASQRQGNSYEQYF. CDR3 nucleotide sequence: TGTGCCAGCCAAAGACAGGGCAACTCCTACGAGCAGTACTTC.